This TCR beta chain was sequenced in a study of tumor and adjacent non-tumor tissue in lung cancer. Overall study results and limits: In normal lung, the top 100 clones were significantly more dominant than in tumor. Tumor tissue had significantly higher TCR diversity than normal lung. Higher tumor TCR diversity was associated with shorter survival.

A word on this clonotype: Its antigen remains unidentified. A read error may produce the germline difference seen at one junction end.

TCRbeta libraries were built with three rounds of nested PCR, modified from ARM-PCR. TCRdb reprocessed the multiplex PCR reads with MiXCR, giving one entry per CDR3 protein. The table includes 60,000 to 90,000 distinct CDR3 sequences, 77% detected once. Germline assignment: CDR1 DFQATT and CDR2 SNEGSKA (reference sequence). This CDR3 comprises 15 residues. The template was RNA from unsorted bulk tissue. This chain connects TRBV20-1 to TRBJ2-2; possibly TRBD1 or TRBD2 for D (5 bases each). The clonotype comes from a woman between 50 and 59 years old with non-small cell lung cancer. Sequenced sample: lung tumor tissue. CDR3 coding DNA: TGCAGTGCAATAAACCCTATTGGCGGCACCAGGGAGCTGTTTTTC. Translating it yields CSAINPIGGTRELFF.